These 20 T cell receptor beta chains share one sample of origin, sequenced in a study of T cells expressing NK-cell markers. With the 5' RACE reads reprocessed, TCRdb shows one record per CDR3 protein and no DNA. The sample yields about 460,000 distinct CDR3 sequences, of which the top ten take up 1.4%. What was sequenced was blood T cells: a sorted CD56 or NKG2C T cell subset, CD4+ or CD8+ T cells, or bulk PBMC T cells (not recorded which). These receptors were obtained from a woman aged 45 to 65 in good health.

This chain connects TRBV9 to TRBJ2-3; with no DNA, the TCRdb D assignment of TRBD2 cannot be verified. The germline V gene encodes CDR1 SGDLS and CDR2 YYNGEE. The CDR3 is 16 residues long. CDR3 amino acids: CASSGLAGISTDTQYF.

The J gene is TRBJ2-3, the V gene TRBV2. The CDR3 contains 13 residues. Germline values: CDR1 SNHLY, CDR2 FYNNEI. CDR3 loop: CASTYDSTDTQYF.

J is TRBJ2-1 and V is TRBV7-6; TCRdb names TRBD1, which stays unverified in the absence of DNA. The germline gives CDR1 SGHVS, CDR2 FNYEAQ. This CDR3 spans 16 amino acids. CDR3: CASSLGAGEPYNEQFF.

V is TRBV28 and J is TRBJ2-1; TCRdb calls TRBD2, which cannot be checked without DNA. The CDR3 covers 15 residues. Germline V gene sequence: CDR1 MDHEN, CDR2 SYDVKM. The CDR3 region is CASTLTSGAYNEQFF.

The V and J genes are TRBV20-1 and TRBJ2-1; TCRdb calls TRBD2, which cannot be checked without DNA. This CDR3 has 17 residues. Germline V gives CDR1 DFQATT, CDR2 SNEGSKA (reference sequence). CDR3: CSARDRRAGGGYNEQFF.

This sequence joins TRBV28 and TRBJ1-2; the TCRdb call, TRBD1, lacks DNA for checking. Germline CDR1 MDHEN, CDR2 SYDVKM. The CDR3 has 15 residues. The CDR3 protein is CASSPTGTGVYGYTF.

CDR3: CASSSGSLTYEQYF. The chain recombines TRBV5-1 with TRBJ2-7. The CDR3 totals 14 residues. Germline V gene sequence: CDR1 SGHRS, CDR2 YFSETQ.

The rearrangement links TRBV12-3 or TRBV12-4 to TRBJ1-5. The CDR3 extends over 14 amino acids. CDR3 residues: CASSIHSGNQPQHF.

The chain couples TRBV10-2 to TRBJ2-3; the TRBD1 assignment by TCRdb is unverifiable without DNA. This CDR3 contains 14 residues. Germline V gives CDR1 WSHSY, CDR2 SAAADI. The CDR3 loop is CASSEALGTDTQYF.

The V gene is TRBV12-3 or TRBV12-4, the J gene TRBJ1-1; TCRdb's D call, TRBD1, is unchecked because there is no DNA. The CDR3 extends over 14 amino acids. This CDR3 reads CASSLYRVVTEAFF.

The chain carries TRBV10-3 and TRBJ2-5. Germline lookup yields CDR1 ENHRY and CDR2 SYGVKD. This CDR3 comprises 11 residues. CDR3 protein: CAISDSETQYF.

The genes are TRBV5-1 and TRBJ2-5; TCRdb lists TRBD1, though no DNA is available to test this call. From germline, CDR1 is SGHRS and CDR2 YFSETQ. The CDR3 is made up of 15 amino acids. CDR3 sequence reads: CASKDLRGRQETQYF.

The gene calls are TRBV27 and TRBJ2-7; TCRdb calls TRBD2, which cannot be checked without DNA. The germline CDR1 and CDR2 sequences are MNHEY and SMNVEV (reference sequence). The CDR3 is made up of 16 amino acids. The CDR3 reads CASSFIGGSGSYEQYF.

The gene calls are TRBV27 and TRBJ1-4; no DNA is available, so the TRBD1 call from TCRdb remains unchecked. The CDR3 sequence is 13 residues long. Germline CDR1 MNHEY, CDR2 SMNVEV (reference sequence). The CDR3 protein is CASSPLGRGKLFF. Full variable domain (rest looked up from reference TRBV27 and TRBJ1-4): EAQVTQNPRYLITVTGKKLTVTCSQNMNHEYMSWYRQDPGLGLRQIYYSMNVEVTDKGDVPEGYKVSRKEKRNFPLILESPSPNQTSLYFCASSPLGRGKLFFGSGTQLSVL.

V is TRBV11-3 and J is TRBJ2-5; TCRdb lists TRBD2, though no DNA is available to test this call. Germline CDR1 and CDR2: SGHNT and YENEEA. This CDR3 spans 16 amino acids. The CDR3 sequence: CASSLASGRARETQYF.

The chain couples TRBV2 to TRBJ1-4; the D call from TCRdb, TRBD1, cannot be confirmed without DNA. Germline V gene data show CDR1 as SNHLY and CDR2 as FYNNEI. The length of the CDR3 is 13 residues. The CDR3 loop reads CASSGLRGEKLFF.

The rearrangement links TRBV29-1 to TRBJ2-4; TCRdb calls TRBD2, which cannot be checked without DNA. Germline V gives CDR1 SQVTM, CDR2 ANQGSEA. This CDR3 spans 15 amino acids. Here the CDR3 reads CSVSEEGVAKNIQYF. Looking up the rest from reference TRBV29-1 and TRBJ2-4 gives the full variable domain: SAVISQKPSRDICQRGTSLTIQCQVDSQVTMMFWYRQQPGQSLTLIATANQGSEATYESGFVIDKFPISRPNLTFSTLTVSNMSPEDSSIYLCSVSEEGVAKNIQYFGAGTRLSVL.

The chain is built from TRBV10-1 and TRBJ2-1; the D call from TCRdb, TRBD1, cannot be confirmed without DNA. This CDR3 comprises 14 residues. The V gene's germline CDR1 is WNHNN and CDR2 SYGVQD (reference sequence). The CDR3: CASSSRERYNEQFF.

This CDR3 is CASSVRDRILSQETQYF. J is TRBJ2-5 and V is TRBV9; checking the TCRdb D call of TRBD1 is not possible without DNA. Germline CDR1 is SGDLS and CDR2 is YYNGEE. This CDR3 region has 17 residues.

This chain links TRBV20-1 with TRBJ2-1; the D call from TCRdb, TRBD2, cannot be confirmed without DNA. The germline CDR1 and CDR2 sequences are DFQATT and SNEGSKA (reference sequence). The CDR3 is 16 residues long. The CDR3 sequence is CSARAPGGRAYNEQFF.